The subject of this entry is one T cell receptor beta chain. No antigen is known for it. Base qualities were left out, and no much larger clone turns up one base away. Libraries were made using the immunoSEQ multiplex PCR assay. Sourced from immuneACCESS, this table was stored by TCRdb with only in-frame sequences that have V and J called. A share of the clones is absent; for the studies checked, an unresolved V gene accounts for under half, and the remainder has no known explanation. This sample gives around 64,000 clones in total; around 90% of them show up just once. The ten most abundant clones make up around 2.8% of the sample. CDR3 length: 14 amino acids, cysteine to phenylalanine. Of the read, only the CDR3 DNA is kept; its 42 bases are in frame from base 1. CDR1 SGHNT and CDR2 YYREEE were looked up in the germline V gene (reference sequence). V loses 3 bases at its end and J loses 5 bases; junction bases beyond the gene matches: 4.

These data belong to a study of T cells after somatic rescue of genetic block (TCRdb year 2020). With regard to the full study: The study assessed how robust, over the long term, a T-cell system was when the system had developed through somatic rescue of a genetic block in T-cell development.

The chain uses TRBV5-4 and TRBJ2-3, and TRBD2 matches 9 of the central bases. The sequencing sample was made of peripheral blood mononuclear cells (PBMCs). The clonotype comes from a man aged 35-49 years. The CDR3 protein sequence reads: CASSSGLAEDTQYF. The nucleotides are TGTGCCAGCAGCTCGGGACTAGCAGAAGATACGCAGTATTTT.